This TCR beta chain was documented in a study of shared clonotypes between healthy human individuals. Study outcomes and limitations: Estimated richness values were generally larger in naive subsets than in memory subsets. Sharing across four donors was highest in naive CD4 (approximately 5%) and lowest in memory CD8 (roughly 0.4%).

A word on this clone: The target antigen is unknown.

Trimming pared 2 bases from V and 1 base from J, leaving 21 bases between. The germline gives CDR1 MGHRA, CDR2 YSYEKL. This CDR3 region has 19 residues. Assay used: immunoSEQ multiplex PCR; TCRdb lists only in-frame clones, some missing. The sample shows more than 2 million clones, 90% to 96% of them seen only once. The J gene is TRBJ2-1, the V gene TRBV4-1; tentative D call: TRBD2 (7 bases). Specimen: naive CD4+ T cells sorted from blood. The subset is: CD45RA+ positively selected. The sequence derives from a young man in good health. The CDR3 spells CASSQQGGAGILSYNEQFF. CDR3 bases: TGCGCCAGCAGCCAACAAGGGGGGGCAGGGATTTTGTCCTACAATGAGCAGTTCTTC.